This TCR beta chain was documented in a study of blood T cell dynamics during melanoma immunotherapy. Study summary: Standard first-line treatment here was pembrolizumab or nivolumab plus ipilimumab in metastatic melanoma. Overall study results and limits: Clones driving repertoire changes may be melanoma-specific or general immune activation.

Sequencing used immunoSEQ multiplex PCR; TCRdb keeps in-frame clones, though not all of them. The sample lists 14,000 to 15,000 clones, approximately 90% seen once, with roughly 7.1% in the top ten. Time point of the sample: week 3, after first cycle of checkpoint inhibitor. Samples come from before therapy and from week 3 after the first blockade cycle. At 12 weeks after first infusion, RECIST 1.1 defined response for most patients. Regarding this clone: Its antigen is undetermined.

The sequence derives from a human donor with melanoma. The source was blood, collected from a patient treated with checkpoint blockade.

The CDR3 loop is CASSLSLPGKETQYF. The CDR3 DNA reads TGTGCCAGCAGTTTGTCGCTCCCAGGGAAAGAGACCCAGTACTTC. The chain employs TRBV28 and TRBJ2-5; a weak D match, TRBD1 (5 bases). Germline V gene sequence: CDR1 MDHEN, CDR2 SYDVKM. The CDR3 is made up of 15 amino acids. With 3 bases removed from V and 3 bases from J, the gap between germline ends came to 14 bases.